These T cell receptor beta chains were read from a single sample in a study of blood T cell repertoires in COVID-19. Profiled with immunoSEQ multiplex PCR; TCRdb holds only in-frame clones, not every one. The profile shows under 300,000 clones, 80% to 85% of them singletons. Sequencing was performed on peripheral blood. The source is a woman aged 40 to 50 who had recovered from COVID-19. CDR3s include the opening cysteine and the closing phenylalanine or tryptophan. Each record gives: CDR3 DNA, CDR3 protein, V gene, D gene, clone size, CDR3 length, J gene. D genes are given only for firm matches. Expanded clones are given a class, and other clones once, few, many or no size at all.

CDR3nt: TGTGCCATCAGTACCAGGGACAGGGGATCGAACACCGGGGAGCTGTTTTTT
CDR3aa: CAISTRDRGSNTGELFF
v_gene: TRBV10-3
d_gene: TRBD1
abundance: once
len: 17
j_gene: TRBJ2-2

CDR3nt: TGTGCCAGCAGTGAATCCTTAGGAGGGGCGGAGACCCAGTACTTC
CDR3aa: CASSESLGGAETQYF
v_gene: TRBV6-1
d_gene: -
abundance: -
len: 15
j_gene: TRBJ2-5

CDR3nt: TGTGCCAGCAGTGAAGCGGAAGGGGTCGGCTACACCTTC
CDR3aa: CASSEAEGVGYTF
v_gene: TRBV2
d_gene: -
abundance: -
len: 13
j_gene: TRBJ1-2

CDR3nt: TGTGCCAGCAGAGCACAGGGGATGGCCTATAATTCACCCCTCCACTTT
CDR3aa: CASRAQGMAYNSPLHF
v_gene: TRBV28
d_gene: TRBD1
abundance: -
len: 16
j_gene: TRBJ1-6

CDR3nt: TGCGCCAGCAGCCCCGGACAGGGGGCGAACTATGGCTACACCTTC
CDR3aa: CASSPGQGANYGYTF
v_gene: TRBV4-1
d_gene: TRBD1
abundance: -
len: 15
j_gene: TRBJ1-2

CDR3nt: TGCAGCGTTGAGGGACAGATGAACACTGAAGCTTTCTTT
CDR3aa: CSVEGQMNTEAFF
v_gene: TRBV29-1
d_gene: TRBD1
abundance: -
len: 13
j_gene: TRBJ1-1

CDR3nt: TGTGCCAGCAGCTTCTTGGGGGCGTACTACGAGCAGTACTTC
CDR3aa: CASSFLGAYYEQYF
v_gene: TRBV5-5
d_gene: -
abundance: -
len: 14
j_gene: TRBJ2-7

CDR3nt: TGCAGCGTTGAGGGCAGGGTGAACACTGAAGCTTTCTTT
CDR3aa: CSVEGRVNTEAFF
v_gene: TRBV29-1
d_gene: -
abundance: -
len: 13
j_gene: TRBJ1-1

CDR3nt: TGTGCCACCAGTGACCCCCTGGGCAGGGGATTCACAGATACGCAGTATTTT
CDR3aa: CATSDPLGRGFTDTQYF
v_gene: TRBV24-1
d_gene: -
abundance: -
len: 17
j_gene: TRBJ2-3

CDR3nt: TGTGCCAGCAGCCGGGACAGGGCCGACGAGCAGTACTTC
CDR3aa: CASSRDRADEQYF
v_gene: TRBV3-1/TRBV3-2
d_gene: TRBD1
abundance: -
len: 13
j_gene: TRBJ2-7

CDR3nt: TGTGCCACCAGTGATAGCGCGGGGAATGAGCAGTTCTTC
CDR3aa: CATSDSAGNEQFF
v_gene: TRBV24-1
d_gene: -
abundance: -
len: 13
j_gene: TRBJ2-1

CDR3nt: TGTGCCAGCAGCCCTTTGCCTATAACAGATACGCAGTATTTT
CDR3aa: CASSPLPITDTQYF
v_gene: TRBV2
d_gene: -
abundance: -
len: 14
j_gene: TRBJ2-3

CDR3nt: TGTGCCATCAGTGAGTCGACGGGTCAGCCCCAGCATTTT
CDR3aa: CAISESTGQPQHF
v_gene: TRBV10-3
d_gene: -
abundance: -
len: 13
j_gene: TRBJ1-5

CDR3nt: TGTGCCAGCAGCTTGGCCGTGCAGGGGTTCTCTGGAAACACCATATATTTT
CDR3aa: CASSLAVQGFSGNTIYF
v_gene: TRBV5-5
d_gene: -
abundance: -
len: 17
j_gene: TRBJ1-3

CDR3nt: TGTGCCAGCAGTTACTTACCGGGACAGGGCGGCTATGGCTACACCTTC
CDR3aa: CASSYLPGQGGYGYTF
v_gene: TRBV2
d_gene: TRBD1
abundance: -
len: 16
j_gene: TRBJ1-2

CDR3nt: TGTGCCAGCAGTGAGTCTCCTTGGTCGGGAACAGCCAAAAACATTCAGTACTTC
CDR3aa: CASSESPWSGTAKNIQYF
v_gene: TRBV2
d_gene: -
abundance: -
len: 18
j_gene: TRBJ2-4

CDR3nt: TGTGCCATCAGTGGGAGGGACGGGGGAGATACGCAGTATTTT
CDR3aa: CAISGRDGGDTQYF
v_gene: TRBV10-3
d_gene: -
abundance: once
len: 14
j_gene: TRBJ2-3

CDR3nt: TGTGCCTCTGAGGGACAGGGGAGAGACTATGGCTACACCTTC
CDR3aa: CASEGQGRDYGYTF
v_gene: TRBV28
d_gene: TRBD1
abundance: -
len: 14
j_gene: TRBJ1-2

CDR3nt: TGTGCCAGCACCCGGGGGGGGCTTGGTCCAGATACGCAGTATTTT
CDR3aa: CASTRGGLGPDTQYF
v_gene: TRBV2
d_gene: TRBD2
abundance: once
len: 15
j_gene: TRBJ2-3

CDR3nt: TGTGCCAGCAGCCAAGATAAACAGGGGAATTCACCCCTCCACTTT
CDR3aa: CASSQDKQGNSPLHF
v_gene: TRBV4-2
d_gene: TRBD1
abundance: -
len: 15
j_gene: TRBJ1-6

CDR3nt: TGTGCCAGCTCCGAACGACAGGGAGGTGGCAATCAGCCCCAGCATTTT
CDR3aa: CASSERQGGGNQPQHF
v_gene: TRBV18
d_gene: TRBD1
abundance: -
len: 16
j_gene: TRBJ1-5

CDR3nt: TGTGCCAGCAGTTTTTCGGGGAGCTCCTACGAGCAGTACTTC
CDR3aa: CASSFSGSSYEQYF
v_gene: TRBV28
d_gene: -
abundance: once
len: 14
j_gene: TRBJ2-7

CDR3nt: TGTGCCAGTAACCCCGGCCTACTGCAGGAATCTTTCTTT
CDR3aa: CASNPGLLQESFF
v_gene: TRBV19
d_gene: -
abundance: -
len: 13
j_gene: TRBJ1-1

CDR3nt: TGTGCCAGCAGCCAAATCACCGGGACACAGGGTGGTGAAAAACTGTTTTTT
CDR3aa: CASSQITGTQGGEKLFF
v_gene: TRBV4-2
d_gene: -
abundance: -
len: 17
j_gene: TRBJ1-4

CDR3nt: TGTGCCAGCTCCCTTTCTGGCCCCTCTGGAAACACCATATATTTT
CDR3aa: CASSLSGPSGNTIYF
v_gene: TRBV6-5
d_gene: -
abundance: -
len: 15
j_gene: TRBJ1-3

CDR3nt: TGCGCCAGCAGAGCTGAAGACAGGGTATTAGGTGGCTACACCTTC
CDR3aa: CASRAEDRVLGGYTF
v_gene: TRBV4-1
d_gene: TRBD1
abundance: few
len: 15
j_gene: TRBJ1-2

CDR3nt: TGCAGCGCCGACCCGGGGTCGGCTGAAGCTTTCTTT
CDR3aa: CSADPGSAEAFF
v_gene: TRBV29-1
d_gene: -
abundance: -
len: 12
j_gene: TRBJ1-1

CDR3nt: TGCGCCAGCAGCCAAGGCAGGGCACAGGGGAAAGGAGAGACCCAGTACTTC
CDR3aa: CASSQGRAQGKGETQYF
v_gene: TRBV4-1
d_gene: TRBD1
abundance: once
len: 17
j_gene: TRBJ2-5

CDR3nt: TGCGCCAGCGACCAGGGGGGTGGGGAGACCCAGTACTTC
CDR3aa: CASDQGGGETQYF
v_gene: TRBV5-1
d_gene: -
abundance: -
len: 13
j_gene: TRBJ2-5

CDR3nt: TGTGCCAGCATTCGCCCGGCGGACTCCTATCAGCCCCAGCATTTT
CDR3aa: CASIRPADSYQPQHF
v_gene: TRBV6-4
d_gene: -
abundance: -
len: 15
j_gene: TRBJ1-5

CDR3nt: TGTGCCACCAGTAGCGACACCGGGGAGCTGTTTTTT
CDR3aa: CATSSDTGELFF
v_gene: TRBV24-1
d_gene: -
abundance: -
len: 12
j_gene: TRBJ2-2

CDR3nt: TGTGCCACTTTAACAGGGTACGAGCAGTACTTC
CDR3aa: CATLTGYEQYF
v_gene: TRBV28
d_gene: -
abundance: -
len: 11
j_gene: TRBJ2-7

CDR3nt: TGTGCCAGCAGTTCGGAGGGCTATGGCTACACCTTC
CDR3aa: CASSSEGYGYTF
v_gene: TRBV6-6
d_gene: -
abundance: -
len: 12
j_gene: TRBJ1-2

CDR3nt: TGTGCCAGCAGTGAAGCGGTAGGGGTAAACTATGGCTACACCTTC
CDR3aa: CASSEAVGVNYGYTF
v_gene: TRBV6-1
d_gene: -
abundance: -
len: 15
j_gene: TRBJ1-2

CDR3nt: TGTGCCAGCAGTGATAGCTTTGTAGAGACCCAGTACTTC
CDR3aa: CASSDSFVETQYF
v_gene: TRBV2
d_gene: -
abundance: -
len: 13
j_gene: TRBJ2-5

CDR3nt: TGTGCCAGCTGCCAGCCTTCCGGGGAGCAGTACTTC
CDR3aa: CASCQPSGEQYF
v_gene: TRBV28
d_gene: -
abundance: -
len: 12
j_gene: TRBJ2-7

CDR3nt: TGTGCCAGTAGAATACAACTCACAGGGAACACCGGGGAGCTGTTTTTT
CDR3aa: CASRIQLTGNTGELFF
v_gene: TRBV18
d_gene: -
abundance: few
len: 16
j_gene: TRBJ2-2

CDR3nt: TGTGCCAGTAGTATCCCTGGGCTGAACACAGATACGCAGTATTTT
CDR3aa: CASSIPGLNTDTQYF
v_gene: TRBV19
d_gene: -
abundance: -
len: 15
j_gene: TRBJ2-3

CDR3nt: TGTGCCAGCAGTTACTGGACAGGGTCAACCTACGAGCAGTACTTC
CDR3aa: CASSYWTGSTYEQYF
v_gene: TRBV6-5
d_gene: TRBD1
abundance: -
len: 15
j_gene: TRBJ2-7

CDR3nt: TGTGCCAGCAGCTTAGAACGGTTCACTGAAGCTTTCTTT
CDR3aa: CASSLERFTEAFF
v_gene: TRBV7-8
d_gene: -
abundance: -
len: 13
j_gene: TRBJ1-1

CDR3nt: TGTGCCAGCAGCTCAGACCTCAGGGATTCGGGCAATCAGCCCCAGCATTTT
CDR3aa: CASSSDLRDSGNQPQHF
v_gene: TRBV7-9
d_gene: -
abundance: -
len: 17
j_gene: TRBJ1-5

CDR3nt: TGTGCCAGCAGTTTAGTTTTCGACTATGGCTACACCTTC
CDR3aa: CASSLVFDYGYTF
v_gene: TRBV12-3/TRBV12-4
d_gene: -
abundance: -
len: 13
j_gene: TRBJ1-2

CDR3nt: TGTGCCAGCAGGTTGGGTGGGACAGGACCCGATTCACCCCTCCACTTT
CDR3aa: CASRLGGTGPDSPLHF
v_gene: TRBV28
d_gene: TRBD1
abundance: -
len: 16
j_gene: TRBJ1-6

CDR3nt: TGTGCCAGCAGCCTCGCGGGCCCCCAAGGAGATACGCAGTATTTT
CDR3aa: CASSLAGPQGDTQYF
v_gene: TRBV28
d_gene: -
abundance: few
len: 15
j_gene: TRBJ2-3

CDR3nt: TGTGCCAGTAACCCGCGGGGGTTTCGATCTGATGGCTACACCTTC
CDR3aa: CASNPRGFRSDGYTF
v_gene: TRBV19
d_gene: -
abundance: -
len: 15
j_gene: TRBJ1-2

CDR3nt: TGTGCCAGCACCAGACTAGTTTTGGCAGATACGCAGTATTTT
CDR3aa: CASTRLVLADTQYF
v_gene: TRBV2
d_gene: -
abundance: -
len: 14
j_gene: TRBJ2-3

CDR3nt: TGCGCCAGCACAACGTGGTGGGGAACGGGGGAGCAGTACTTC
CDR3aa: CASTTWWGTGEQYF
v_gene: TRBV4-1
d_gene: -
abundance: -
len: 14
j_gene: TRBJ2-7

CDR3nt: TGTGCCAGCAGTTCCACAGGAAACTATGGCTACACCTTC
CDR3aa: CASSSTGNYGYTF
v_gene: TRBV12-3/TRBV12-4
d_gene: -
abundance: -
len: 13
j_gene: TRBJ1-2

CDR3nt: TGTGCCAGCAGTGAAATCAGGCGCAATCAGCCCCAGCATTTT
CDR3aa: CASSEIRRNQPQHF
v_gene: TRBV2
d_gene: -
abundance: once
len: 14
j_gene: TRBJ1-5

CDR3nt: TGTGCCAGTAGTCCGGGGGACAGGGGGCTTGGCTACACCTTC
CDR3aa: CASSPGDRGLGYTF
v_gene: TRBV19
d_gene: TRBD1
abundance: -
len: 14
j_gene: TRBJ1-2

CDR3nt: TGTGCCAGCAGCCGAGAAGTGGCCTCTGGGGCCAACGTCCTGACTTTC
CDR3aa: CASSREVASGANVLTF
v_gene: TRBV4-2
d_gene: -
abundance: -
len: 16
j_gene: TRBJ2-6

CDR3nt: TGTGCCGTGACTCAGGGGGCACGGGGCGGGGAGCTGTTTTTT
CDR3aa: CAVTQGARGGELFF
v_gene: TRBV28
d_gene: TRBD1
abundance: -
len: 14
j_gene: TRBJ2-2

CDR3nt: TGTGCCAGCAGTTTGGGGGGAAGGAAGGGCTACACCTTC
CDR3aa: CASSLGGRKGYTF
v_gene: TRBV28
d_gene: -
abundance: -
len: 13
j_gene: TRBJ1-2

CDR3nt: TGTGCCAGCAGTGAAGCTACGGTTGGTAATTCACCCCTCCACTTT
CDR3aa: CASSEATVGNSPLHF
v_gene: TRBV2
d_gene: -
abundance: -
len: 15
j_gene: TRBJ1-6

CDR3nt: TGCGCCAGCAGCCAAGAGCAGGGTCCGGGGGGCGCTTTCTTT
CDR3aa: CASSQEQGPGGAFF
v_gene: TRBV4-1
d_gene: -
abundance: -
len: 14
j_gene: TRBJ1-1